The clone carrying this T cell receptor beta chain showed up just once. This record belongs to a study of shared clonotypes between healthy human individuals. V dropped 3 bases and J dropped 8 bases, with 13 bases sitting between them. Looked up from germline, CDR1 is SEHNR and CDR2 is FQNEAQ (reference sequence). This CDR3 has 14 residues. Repertoires were generated with immunoSEQ multiplex PCR, while TCRdb's copy carries only in-frame clones and drops some. The table shows over 850,000 clones, with roughly 74% occurring only once. This receptor was taken from a man younger than 35 in good health. Some clones in this sample may be carry-over from other donors' samples. The chain couples TRBV7-9 to TRBJ1-4, with D possibly being TRBD1 (6 bases). The material sequenced was memory CD4+ T cells from PBMCs. Specified subset: CD45RA-negative fraction. CDR3 sequence: CASSFAGASEKLFF. The CDR3 DNA is TGTGCCAGCAGCTTTGCGGGGGCCTCGGAAAAACTGTTTTTT.